This T cell receptor (beta chain) was recorded in a study of regulatory T cells in long-lasting Graves disease. Combining iRepertoire HTBI primers with Arm-PCR of CDR3 regions, the authors built TCR beta libraries. In the authors' workflow: About 62 TRBV and 13 to 15 TRBJ segments were identified across samples. TCRdb analysed the multiplex PCR reads with MiXCR anew, one entry per CDR3 protein. TCRdb assigned the V and J calls; the authors' analysis was not used. The sample lists roughly 400,000 distinct CDR3 sequences; around a fifth were seen once. Time point described: persistent/refractory GD, antithyroid drugs over 5 years with positive TRAb. Preparation of the TCR library used RNA extracted from PBMCs. The germline V and J ends were trimmed by 0 bases and 3 bases, with 9 bases remaining between them. Germline values: CDR1 SGHRS, CDR2 YFSETQ. The CDR3 contains 14 residues.

The chain links TRBV5-1 to TRBJ2-5; no clear D. The sample was peripheral blood mononuclear cells (PBMCs), taken when the disease was refractory, from a patient treated with antithyroid drugs. This sequence originates from a female donor with Graves disease. CDR3 residues: CASSLAGLEETQYF. The CDR3 DNA is TGCGCCAGCAGCTTGGCGGGTCTCGAAGAGACCCAGTACTTC.